This passage covers 32 T cell receptor beta chains from one sample sequenced in a study of blood T cell repertoires in COVID-19. The method was immunoSEQ multiplex PCR; TCRdb's version includes in-frame clones alone and lacks a portion of them. The sample lists hundreds of thousands of clones, 80% to 90% occurring once. The sample consisted of PBMCs or T cells enriched from blood (not recorded which). These receptors were collected from a woman aged 18-29 years who had recovered from COVID-19.

V gene TRBV20-1 combines with J gene TRBJ2-1, with unresolved D. The CDR3 spans 11 residues. CDR1 is DFQATT, CDR2 SNEGSKA, per germline (reference sequence). The V end was cut by 0 bases, the J end by 7 bases, with 4 bases between. CDR3 region: CSARDYNEQFF. The CDR3 DNA reads TGCAGTGCTAGAGACTATAATGAGCAGTTCTTC.

In the case of this clone: This same CDR3 is encoded by further DNA sequences in the sample. CDR3 coding DNA: TGCGCCAGCAGCTCAACGGGGGGATTAAATGAAAAACTGTTTTTT. Translation: CASSSTGGLNEKLFF. The chain has TRBV5-1 and TRBJ1-4; the D gene is possibly TRBD1 (5 bases). Trimming cost V 3 bases and J 5 bases, with 14 bases left between them. Germline CDR1 and CDR2: SGHRS and YFSETQ. This CDR3 is 15 amino acids long. Together with reference TRBV5-1 and TRBJ1-4, the CDR3 gives the full variable domain: KAGVTQTPRYLIKTRGQQVTLSCSPISGHRSVSWYQQTPGQGLQFLFEYFSETQRNKGNFPGRFSGRQFSNSRSEMNVSTLELGDSALYLCASSSTGGLNEKLFFGSGTQLSVL.

The rearrangement uses TRBV2 and TRBJ2-5; TRBD2 agrees at 12 bases. V was clipped by 4 bases and J by 5 bases; unmatched bases: 2. The CDR3 consists of 14 residues. Per the germline V gene, CDR1 is SNHLY and CDR2 is FYNNEI. CDR3 residues: CASSVGTSGETQYF. The DNA of the CDR3 is TGTGCCAGCAGTGTGGGGACTAGCGGGGAGACCCAGTACTTC.

This rearrangement joins TRBV7-8 to TRBJ1-2; 9 bases fit TRBD1. The CDR3 runs 16 residues. V gave up 7 bases and J gave up 4 bases; unmatched junction bases: 13. The germline gives CDR1 SGHVS, CDR2 FQNEAQ. CDR3 loop: CASMQGPGQGGYGYTF. The CDR3 DNA is TGTGCCAGCATGCAAGGGCCGGGACAGGGAGGCTATGGCTACACCTTC.

This clone turned up a few times. V is TRBV9 and J is TRBJ1-1; 7 bases agree with TRBD1. Per the germline V gene, CDR1 is SGDLS and CDR2 is YYNGEE. J was trimmed by 8 bases and V by 0 bases; bases with no gene match: 7. The length of the CDR3 is 14 residues. In DNA form, the CDR3 reads TGTGCCAGCAGCGTAGAGGGGGCGAGGAGGGAAGCTTTCTTT. This gives the protein CASSVEGARREAFF.

CDR3 amino acids: CARATGFGNTIYF. In nucleotides, the CDR3 is TGTGCCAGGGCGACAGGGTTCGGAAACACCATATATTTT. The genes are TRBV2 and TRBJ1-3; TRBD1 matches 7 bases. Looked up from germline, CDR1 is SNHLY and CDR2 is FYNNEI. The CDR3 contains 13 residues. V gave up 9 bases and J gave up 4 bases; unmatched junction bases: 6.

CDR3 DNA sequence: TGTGCCAGTAGTATTCGGGACAGGCCAGAGCAGTACTTC. Residues: CASSIRDRPEQYF. The chain employs TRBV19 and TRBJ2-7; 8 bases map to TRBD1. Germline lookup yields CDR1 LNHDA and CDR2 SQIVND (reference sequence). The CDR3 contains 13 residues. Unmatched junction bases numbered 5, after V lost 3 bases and J lost 7 bases.

The genes are TRBV10-3 and TRBJ1-1, with 7 bases lining up with TRBD1. With V trimmed by 3 bases and J by 5 bases, 3 bases remained unmatched. CDR1 and CDR2 from the germline V gene are ENHRY and SYGVKD. This CDR3 is 13 amino acids long. CDR3 coding DNA: TGTGCCATCAGTGAAACAGGGGCGACTGAAGCTTTCTTT. As protein: CAISETGATEAFF.

This chain connects TRBV3-1 (or the pseudogene TRBV3-2) to TRBJ2-2, with 9 bases identical to TRBD1. CDR1 is LGHDT and CDR2 is YNNKEL in the germline V gene (reference sequence). The CDR3 runs to 17 residues. V was clipped by 4 bases and J by 4 bases; unmatched bases: 10. The CDR3, as DNA: TGTGCCAGCAGCCTAAGGAAGGGGACAGGGCTCACCGGGGAGCTGTTTTTT. Its protein product is CASSLRKGTGLTGELFF.

The chain links TRBV19 to TRBJ1-3; TRBD1 agrees at 8 bases. J was trimmed by 0 bases and V by 6 bases; bases with no gene match: 10. The germline V gene has CDR1 LNHDA and CDR2 SQIVND (reference sequence). The CDR3 loop spans 17 amino acids. The CDR3 DNA is TGTGCCAGTAGATTCGGACAGGGCCTACCCTCTGGAAACACCATATATTTT. Translation: CASRFGQGLPSGNTIYF.

This sequence joins TRBV25-1 and TRBJ1-2; 8 positions agree with TRBD1. CDR3 length equals 13 residues. Germline V gene data show CDR1 as MGHDK and CDR2 as SYGVNS. Trimming took 6 bases from V and 4 from J; bases not matched to a gene: 4. CDR3: CASRTGQGYGYTF. Here the CDR3 DNA reads TGTGCCAGCAGAACTGGACAGGGCTATGGCTACACCTTC.

The genes are TRBV6-5 and TRBJ2-3; 8 bases map to TRBD1. Trimming took 4 bases from V and 2 from J; bases not matched to a gene: 5. From germline, CDR1 is MNHEY and CDR2 SVGAGI. The CDR3 runs to 15 residues. CDR3 region: CASSSGQGLTDTQYF. The CDR3 DNA reads TGTGCCAGCAGTTCCGGACAGGGACTCACAGATACGCAGTATTTT.

This rearrangement joins TRBV7-2 to TRBJ2-7; 9 bases fit TRBD2. CDR1 is SGHTA, CDR2 FQGNSA, per germline. Trimming at V came to 2 bases and at J to 7 bases, leaving 9 bases not matched to a gene. This CDR3 has 15 amino acids. CDR3 nucleotides: TGTGCCAGCAGCTTATTGGCTAGCGGGGTGGGAGAGCAGTACTTC. Translation: CASSLLASGVGEQYF. Looking up the rest from reference TRBV7-2 and TRBJ2-7 gives the full variable domain: GAGVSQSPSNKVTEKGKDVELRCDPISGHTALYWYRQSLGQGLEFLIYFQGNSAPDKSGLPSDRFSAERTGGSVSTLTIQRTQQEDSAVYLCASSLLASGVGEQYFGPGTRLTVT.

This chain joins TRBV7-9 and TRBJ1-2; D gene ambiguous. Trimming removed 5 bases from V and 6 bases from J, with 13 bases in between. This CDR3 has 13 amino acids. Germline V CDR1 and CDR2: SEHNR, FQNEAQ (reference sequence). The chain's CDR3 is CASSDGRVDGYTF. DNA for the CDR3: TGTGCCAGCAGCGACGGGAGGGTCGATGGCTACACCTTC.

The V gene is TRBV28, the J gene TRBJ2-7; 12 nucleotides match TRBD2. CDR3 length: 16 amino acids. Germline V CDR1 and CDR2: MDHEN, SYDVKM. After removal of 5 bases from V and 1 base from J, the junction contained 6 bases not matched to a gene. In nucleotides, the CDR3 is TGTGCCAGCAGTACAAAACTAGCGGGGGGTTCCTACGAGCAGTACTTC. Its protein is CASSTKLAGGSYEQYF.

The chain combines TRBV5-5 with TRBJ2-1, with D maybe TRBD1 (5 bases). Germline CDR1 and CDR2: SGHKS and YYEKEE (reference sequence). The CDR3 is made up of 16 amino acids. Trimming cost V 5 bases and J 0 bases, with 15 bases left between them. CDR3 bases: TGTGCCAGCAGGGAACAACAGGCAATCTCCTACAATGAGCAGTTCTTC. This codes for CASREQQAISYNEQFF.

In the case of this clone: The DNA is left out, because the CDR3 cannot be placed on it with certainty; the CDR3 is given as TCRdb lists it. The chain employs TRBV2 and TRBJ1-2. Inclusive of both ends, the CDR3 amounts to 14 amino acids. Germline assignment: CDR1 SNHLY and CDR2 FYNNEI. CDR3 sequence: CASSTSVASYGYTF.

V and J are TRBV4-1 and TRBJ1-2; D unclear. V was cut by 3 bases and J by 6 bases, with 11 bases left in between. This CDR3 has 13 amino acids. Per the germline V gene, CDR1 is MGHRA and CDR2 is YSYEKL. The CDR3 is CASSQGIGDGYTF. The CDR3 DNA follows: TGCGCCAGCAGCCAGGGGATCGGGGATGGCTACACCTTC.

V and J are TRBV7-8 and TRBJ1-1; D not resolved. V was shortened by 2 bases and J by 0 bases, with 7 bases between the two germline ends. The CDR3 is 14 amino acids. Germline V lookup: CDR1 SGHVS, CDR2 FQNEAQ. The DNA of the CDR3 is TGTGCCAGCAGCTTACAGGTTGTGAACACTGAAGCTTTCTTT. This translates into CASSLQVVNTEAFF.

The V call is TRBV18, the J call TRBJ1-3; the D gene is possibly TRBD1 (6 bases). The V gene's germline CDR1 is KGHSH and CDR2 LQKENI. Trimming took off 8 bases at V and 8 bases at J, with 16 bases between the two ends. The CDR3 consists of 13 residues. The CDR3 DNA reads TGTGCCAGCACCTTGGGGGCCCTCGACACCATATATTTT. Translation: CASTLGALDTIYF.

The chain recombines TRBV7-9 with TRBJ2-1; 9 bases match TRBD1. V lost 6 bases, J lost 7 bases, and 10 bases stayed unmatched. Germline lookup yields CDR1 SEHNR and CDR2 FQNEAQ (reference sequence). The CDR3 has 15 amino acids. Here the CDR3 DNA reads TGTGCCAGCAGTCTACAGGGGGCCGGTGGGAATGAGCAGTTCTTC. Its translation: CASSLQGAGGNEQFF.

The chain uses TRBV6-5 and TRBJ2-2; 7 bases line up with TRBD1. V was clipped by 6 bases and J by 6 bases; unmatched bases: 4. Germline CDR1 is MNHEY and CDR2 is SVGAGI. The CDR3 has 13 amino acids. The CDR3 region has the DNA TGTGCCAGCAGCCGTACAGGGGCCGGGGAGCTGTTTTTT. Translating gives CASSRTGAGELFF.

This rearrangement joins TRBV18 to TRBJ1-2, with 10 bases lining up with TRBD1. V trimming: 10 bases; J trimming: 3 bases; junction bases outside the gene matches: 11. From germline, CDR1 is KGHSH and CDR2 LQKENI. This CDR3 has 15 amino acids. The CDR3 is CATRGGQGVDYGYTF. The CDR3 coding sequence is TGTGCCACCCGTGGTGGACAGGGGGTGGACTATGGCTACACCTTC.

The V call is TRBV5-4, the J call TRBJ2-2, with a possible D match to TRBD1 (6 bases). CDR1 and CDR2 (germline): SGHNT, YYREEE (reference sequence). Trimming removed 4 bases from V and 5 bases from J, with 15 bases in between. The length of the CDR3 is 15 residues. DNA for the CDR3: TGTGCCAGCAGCGAGCACAGGGTGAGGACCGGGGAGCTGTTTTTT. This sequence encodes CASSEHRVRTGELFF.

V gene TRBV19 combines with J gene TRBJ2-1, with D possibly TRBD1 on 7 matching bases. The germline V and J ends were trimmed by 6 bases and 8 bases, with 23 bases remaining between them. Germline V lookup: CDR1 LNHDA, CDR2 SQIVND (reference sequence). The CDR3 is 16 residues long. CDR3 nucleotide sequence: TGTGCCAGTAGCCCAGACCGACAGGGAGGCGGGGATGAGCAGTTCTTC. Translated: CASSPDRQGGGDEQFF. The entire variable domain, with the rest obtained from reference TRBV19 and TRBJ2-1, is as follows: DGGITQSPKYLFRKEGQNVTLSCEQNLNHDAMYWYRQDPGQGLRLIYYSQIVNDFQKGDIAEGYSVSREKKESFPLTVTSAQKNPTAFYLCASSPDRQGGGDEQFFGPGTRLTVL.

The chain employs TRBV20-1 and TRBJ1-1; D call uncertain. Per germline, CDR1 DFQATT and CDR2 SNEGSKA (reference sequence). This CDR3 region has 11 residues. The V and J ends lost 4 bases and 1 base respectively, with 4 bases between them. The chain's CDR3 is CSANKNTEAFF. The CDR3 nucleotides read TGCAGTGCTAATAAGAACACTGAAGCTTTCTTT.

This clone was seen a few times. The chain joins TRBV7-9 to TRBJ1-2; a possible D gene is TRBD1 (6 bases). Trimming stripped 3 bases from V and 3 bases from J, with 23 bases between. CDR1 is SEHNR and CDR2 is FQNEAQ in the germline V gene (reference sequence). The CDR3 totals 18 residues. In DNA form, the CDR3 reads TGTGCCAGCAGCTTTGGTTTCCGGACAGATAGGTTTCACTATGGCTACACCTTC. Protein sequence: CASSFGFRTDRFHYGYTF.

V and J are TRBV5-1 and TRBJ2-2; weak D call: TRBD1 (7 bases). The V gene's germline CDR1 is SGHRS and CDR2 YFSETQ. Trimming left V 3 bases short and J 4 bases short, with 13 bases between. The CDR3 is made up of 15 amino acids. CDR3 in amino acids: CASSSGTAGTGELFF. The CDR3 nucleotides read TGCGCCAGCAGCTCCGGGACAGCGGGCACCGGGGAGCTGTTTTTT.

The chain has TRBV27 and TRBJ1-1; no clear D. This CDR3 contains 15 residues. V was trimmed by 5 bases and J by 3 bases, leaving 16 bases between them. Looked up from germline, CDR1 is MNHEY and CDR2 is SMNVEV (reference sequence). CDR3 amino acids: CASSPWVEGDTEAFF. The CDR3 DNA sequence: TGTGCCAGCAGTCCCTGGGTAGAGGGAGACACTGAAGCTTTCTTT.

V and J are TRBV7-9 and TRBJ2-7; 8 bases fit TRBD2. The CDR3 is made up of 14 amino acids. Germline V CDR1 and CDR2: SEHNR, FQNEAQ (reference sequence). With 10 bases clipped from V and 0 bases from J, the junction kept 8 bases outside the gene matches. CDR3 bases: TGTGCCACCCGGGGGGGGACGACCTCCTACGAGCAGTACTTC. This codes for CATRGGTTSYEQYF.

The genes are TRBV7-9 and TRBJ1-2, with a weak D call TRBD1 (6 bases). V was pared by 5 bases and J by 14 bases, with 27 bases between. This CDR3 region has 15 residues. Germline loops: CDR1 SEHNR, CDR2 FQNEAQ (reference sequence). The CDR3 coding sequence is TGTGCCAGCAGCCTTGGACAGCCTGGCGTTATAGAGGATACCTTC. Its protein product is CASSLGQPGVIEDTF.

The gene calls are TRBV7-3 and TRBJ1-6; weak D call: TRBD1 (5 bases). This CDR3 contains 15 residues. The V and J ends lost 2 bases and 7 bases respectively, with 12 bases between them. Germline loops: CDR1 SGHTA, CDR2 FQGTGA. The CDR3 sequence is CASSLGGVENSPLHF. CDR3 bases: TGTGCCAGCAGCTTAGGGGGGGTGGAGAATTCACCCCTCCACTTT.